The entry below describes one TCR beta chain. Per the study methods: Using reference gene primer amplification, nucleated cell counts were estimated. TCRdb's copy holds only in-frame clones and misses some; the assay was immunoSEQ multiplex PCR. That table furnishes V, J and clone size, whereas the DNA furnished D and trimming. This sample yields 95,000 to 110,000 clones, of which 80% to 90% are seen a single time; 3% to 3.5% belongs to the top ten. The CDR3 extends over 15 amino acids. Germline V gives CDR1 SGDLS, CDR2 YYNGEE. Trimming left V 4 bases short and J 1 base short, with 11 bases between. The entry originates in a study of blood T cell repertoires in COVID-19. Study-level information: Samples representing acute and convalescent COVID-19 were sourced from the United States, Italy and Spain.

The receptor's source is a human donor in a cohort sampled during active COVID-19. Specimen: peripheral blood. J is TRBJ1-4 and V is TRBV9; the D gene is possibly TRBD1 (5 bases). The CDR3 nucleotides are TGTGCCAGCAGCAAAGACAGTAGAACTAATGAAAAACTGTTTTTT. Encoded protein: CASSKDSRTNEKLFF.